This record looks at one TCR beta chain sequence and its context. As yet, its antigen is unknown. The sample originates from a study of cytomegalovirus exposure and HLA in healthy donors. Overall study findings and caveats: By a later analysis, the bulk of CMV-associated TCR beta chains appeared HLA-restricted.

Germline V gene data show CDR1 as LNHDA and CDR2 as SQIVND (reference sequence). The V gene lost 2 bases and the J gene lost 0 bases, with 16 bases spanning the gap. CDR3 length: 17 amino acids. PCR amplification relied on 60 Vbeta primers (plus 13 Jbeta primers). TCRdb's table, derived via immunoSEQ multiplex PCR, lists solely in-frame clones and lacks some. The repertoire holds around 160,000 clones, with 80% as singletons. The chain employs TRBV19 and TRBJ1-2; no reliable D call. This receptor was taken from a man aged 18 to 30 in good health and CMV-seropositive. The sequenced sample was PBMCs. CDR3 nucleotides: TGTGCCAGTAGTATATATCCCCCGGCTGAGGCTAACTATGGCTACACCTTC. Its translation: CASSIYPPAEANYGYTF.